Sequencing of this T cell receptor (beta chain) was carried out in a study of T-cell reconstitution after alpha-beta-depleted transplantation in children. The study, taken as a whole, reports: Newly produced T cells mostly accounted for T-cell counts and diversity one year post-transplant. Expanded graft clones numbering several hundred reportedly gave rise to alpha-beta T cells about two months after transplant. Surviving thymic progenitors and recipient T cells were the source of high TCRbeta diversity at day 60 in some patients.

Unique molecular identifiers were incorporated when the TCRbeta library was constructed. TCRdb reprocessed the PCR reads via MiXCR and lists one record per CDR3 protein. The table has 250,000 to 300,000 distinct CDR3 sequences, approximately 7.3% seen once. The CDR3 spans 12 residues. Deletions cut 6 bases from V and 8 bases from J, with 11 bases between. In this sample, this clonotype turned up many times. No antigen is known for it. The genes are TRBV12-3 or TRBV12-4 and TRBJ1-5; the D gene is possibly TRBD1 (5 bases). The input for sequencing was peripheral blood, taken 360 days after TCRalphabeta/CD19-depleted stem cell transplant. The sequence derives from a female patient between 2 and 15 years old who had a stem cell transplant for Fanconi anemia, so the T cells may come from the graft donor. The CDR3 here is CASRMRGEPQHF. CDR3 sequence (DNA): TGTGCCAGCAGGATGAGGGGAGAGCCCCAGCATTTT.